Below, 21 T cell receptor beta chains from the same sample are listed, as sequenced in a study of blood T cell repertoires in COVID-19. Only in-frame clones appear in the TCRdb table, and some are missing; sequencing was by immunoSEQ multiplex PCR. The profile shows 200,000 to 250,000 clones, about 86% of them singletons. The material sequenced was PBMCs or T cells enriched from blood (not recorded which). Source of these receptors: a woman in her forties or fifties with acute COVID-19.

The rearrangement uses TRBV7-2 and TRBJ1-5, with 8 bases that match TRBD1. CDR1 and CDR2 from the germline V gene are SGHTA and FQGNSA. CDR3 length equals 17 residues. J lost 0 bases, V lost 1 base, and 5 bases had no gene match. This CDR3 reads CASSLGYRGNSNQPQHF. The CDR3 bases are TGTGCCAGCAGCTTAGGGTACAGGGGGAATAGCAATCAGCCCCAGCATTTT.

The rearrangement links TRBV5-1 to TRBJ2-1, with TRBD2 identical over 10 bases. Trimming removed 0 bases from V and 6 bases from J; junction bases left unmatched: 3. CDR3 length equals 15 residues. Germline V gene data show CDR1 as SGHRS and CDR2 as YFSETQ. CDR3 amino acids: CASSLVPSGGNEQFF. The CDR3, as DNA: TGCGCCAGCAGCTTGGTTCCTAGCGGGGGCAATGAGCAGTTCTTC.

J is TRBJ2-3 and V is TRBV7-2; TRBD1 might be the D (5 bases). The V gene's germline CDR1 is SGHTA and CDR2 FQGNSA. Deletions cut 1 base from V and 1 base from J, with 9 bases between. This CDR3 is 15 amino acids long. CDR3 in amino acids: CASSLGGAGTDTQYF. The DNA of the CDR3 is TGTGCCAGCAGCTTAGGGGGCGCAGGCACAGATACGCAGTATTTT.

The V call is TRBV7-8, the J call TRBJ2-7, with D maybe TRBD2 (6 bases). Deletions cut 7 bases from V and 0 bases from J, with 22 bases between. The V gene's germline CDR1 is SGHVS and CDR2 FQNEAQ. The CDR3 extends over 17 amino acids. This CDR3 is CASIPTGGSGSSYEQYF. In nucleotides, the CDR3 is TGTGCCAGCATACCCACCGGGGGTAGCGGAAGCTCCTACGAGCAGTACTTC.

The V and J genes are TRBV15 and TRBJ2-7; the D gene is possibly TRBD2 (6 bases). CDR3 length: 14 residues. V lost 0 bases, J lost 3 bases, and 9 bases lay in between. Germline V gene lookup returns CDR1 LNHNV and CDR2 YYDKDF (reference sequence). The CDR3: CATSRDLAVYEQYF. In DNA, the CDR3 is TGTGCCACCAGCAGAGATTTAGCGGTCTACGAGCAGTACTTC.

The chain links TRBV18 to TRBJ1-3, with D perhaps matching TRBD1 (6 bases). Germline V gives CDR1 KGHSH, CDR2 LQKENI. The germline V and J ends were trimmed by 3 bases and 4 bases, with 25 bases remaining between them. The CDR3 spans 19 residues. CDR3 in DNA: TGTGCCAGCTCACCCTCGACAGGACTCCAATACGATTTGGGAAACACCATATATTTT. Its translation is CASSPSTGLQYDLGNTIYF.

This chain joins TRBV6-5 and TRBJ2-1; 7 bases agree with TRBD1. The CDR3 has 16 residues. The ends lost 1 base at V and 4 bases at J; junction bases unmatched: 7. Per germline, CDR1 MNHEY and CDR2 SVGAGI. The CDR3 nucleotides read TGTGCCAGCAGTTACTTCAGGGACAGAGGGTACAATGAGCAGTTCTTC. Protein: CASSYFRDRGYNEQFF.

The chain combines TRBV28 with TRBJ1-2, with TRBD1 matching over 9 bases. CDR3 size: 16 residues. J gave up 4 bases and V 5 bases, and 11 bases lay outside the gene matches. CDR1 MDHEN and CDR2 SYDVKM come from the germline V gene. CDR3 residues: CASSPPGTGLGYGYTF. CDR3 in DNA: TGTGCCAGCAGTCCCCCGGGGACAGGGTTGGGCTATGGCTACACCTTC.

CDR3 loop: CASSLYARSEEQYF. The CDR3 region has the DNA TGTGCCAGCAGCTTGTATGCGAGGTCCGAAGAGCAGTACTTC. This sequence joins TRBV5-4 and TRBJ2-7; the D is unclear. V was pared by 1 base and J by 7 bases, with 15 bases between. Germline V gives CDR1 SGHNT, CDR2 YYREEE (reference sequence). This CDR3 is 14 amino acids long. The full variable domain, its missing parts supplied by reference TRBV5-4 and TRBJ2-7, is ETGVTQSPTHLIKTRGQQVTLRCSSQSGHNTVSWYQQALGQGPQFIFQYYREEENGRGNFPPRFSGLQFPNYSSELNVNALELDDSALYLCASSLYARSEEQYFGPGTRLTVT.

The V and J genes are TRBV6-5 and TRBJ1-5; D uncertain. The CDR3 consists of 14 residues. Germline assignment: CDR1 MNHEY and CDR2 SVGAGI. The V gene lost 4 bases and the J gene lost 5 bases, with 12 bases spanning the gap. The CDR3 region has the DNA TGTGCCAGCAGTTCCCGGAGACGCGATCAGCCCCAGCATTTT. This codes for CASSSRRRDQPQHF.

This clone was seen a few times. The CDR3 DNA is TGCGCCAGCAGCCAAGGGGGGCAGGAGAGTTACGAGCAGTACTTC. Protein product: CASSQGGQESYEQYF. The V call is TRBV4-1, the J call TRBJ2-7; D is perhaps TRBD1 (6 bases). Trimming took 1 base from V and 4 from J, leaving 14 bases between them. Germline values: CDR1 MGHRA, CDR2 YSYEKL. This CDR3 is 15 amino acids long.

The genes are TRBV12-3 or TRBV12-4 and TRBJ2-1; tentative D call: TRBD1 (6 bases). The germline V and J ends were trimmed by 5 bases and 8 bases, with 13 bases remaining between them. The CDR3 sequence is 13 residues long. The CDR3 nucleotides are TGTGCCAGCAGTCCACAGGGTCCGGATGAGCAGTTCTTC. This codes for CASSPQGPDEQFF.

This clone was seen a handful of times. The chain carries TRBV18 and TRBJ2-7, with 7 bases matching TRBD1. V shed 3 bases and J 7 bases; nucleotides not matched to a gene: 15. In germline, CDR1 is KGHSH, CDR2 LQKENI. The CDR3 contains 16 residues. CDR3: CASSPYDRVLPGEQYF. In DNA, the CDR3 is TGTGCCAGCTCACCTTACGACAGGGTCCTCCCGGGGGAGCAGTACTTC. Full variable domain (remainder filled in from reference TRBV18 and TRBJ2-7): NAGVMQNPRHLVRRRGQEARLRCSPMKGHSHVYWYRQLPEEGLKFMVYLQKENIIDESGMPKERFSAEFPKEGPSILRIQQVVRGDSAAYFCASSPYDRVLPGEQYFGPGTRLTVT.

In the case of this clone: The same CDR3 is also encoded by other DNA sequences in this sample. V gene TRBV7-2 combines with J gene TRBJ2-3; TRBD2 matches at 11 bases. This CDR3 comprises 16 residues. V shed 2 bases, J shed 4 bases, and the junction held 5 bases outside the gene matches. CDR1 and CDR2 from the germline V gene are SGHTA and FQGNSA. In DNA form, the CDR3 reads TGTGCCAGCAGCTTATTAGCGGGAGGGTTGGCAGATACGCAGTATTTT. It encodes CASSLLAGGLADTQYF. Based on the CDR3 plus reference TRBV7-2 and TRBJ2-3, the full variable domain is GAGVSQSPSNKVTEKGKDVELRCDPISGHTALYWYRQSLGQGLEFLIYFQGNSAPDKSGLPSDRFSAERTGGSVSTLTIQRTQQEDSAVYLCASSLLAGGLADTQYFGPGTRLTVL.

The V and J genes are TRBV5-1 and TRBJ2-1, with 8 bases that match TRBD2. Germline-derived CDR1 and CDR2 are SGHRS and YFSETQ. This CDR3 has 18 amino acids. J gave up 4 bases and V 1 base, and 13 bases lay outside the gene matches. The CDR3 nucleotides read TGCGCCAGCAGCTTGCTTCCCCTTGGGGCGGGGGGTTACAATGAGCAGTTCTTC. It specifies CASSLLPLGAGGYNEQFF.

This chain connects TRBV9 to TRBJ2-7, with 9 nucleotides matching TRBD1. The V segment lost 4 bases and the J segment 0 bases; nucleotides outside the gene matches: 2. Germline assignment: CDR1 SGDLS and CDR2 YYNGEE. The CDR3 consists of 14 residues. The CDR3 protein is CASSRDRASYEQYF. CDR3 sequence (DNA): TGTGCCAGCAGCCGGGACAGGGCCTCCTACGAGCAGTACTTC.

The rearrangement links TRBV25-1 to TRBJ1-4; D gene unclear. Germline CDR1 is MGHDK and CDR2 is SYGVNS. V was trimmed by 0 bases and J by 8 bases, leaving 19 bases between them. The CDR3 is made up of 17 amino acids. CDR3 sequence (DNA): TGTGCCAGCAGTGAATACATCGCCCAACCCCGGAGGGAAAAACTGTTTTTT. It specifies CASSEYIAQPRREKLFF. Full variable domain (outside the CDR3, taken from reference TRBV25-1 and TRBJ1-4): EADIYQTPRYLVIGTGKKITLECSQTMGHDKMYWYQQDPGMELHLIHYSYGVNSTEKGDLSSESTVSRIRTEHFPLTLESARPSHTSQYLCASSEYIAQPRREKLFFGSGTQLSVL.

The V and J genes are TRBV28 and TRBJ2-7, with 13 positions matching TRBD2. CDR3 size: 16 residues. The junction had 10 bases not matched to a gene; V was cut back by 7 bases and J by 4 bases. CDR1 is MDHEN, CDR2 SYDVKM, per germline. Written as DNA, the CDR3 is TGTGCCAGCACCGGGACTAGCGGGGCCCCCACTTACGAGCAGTACTTC. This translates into CASTGTSGAPTYEQYF.

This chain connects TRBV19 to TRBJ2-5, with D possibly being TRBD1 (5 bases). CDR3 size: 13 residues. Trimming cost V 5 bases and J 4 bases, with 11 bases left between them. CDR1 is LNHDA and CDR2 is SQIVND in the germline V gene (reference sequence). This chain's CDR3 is CASSQGSGETQYF. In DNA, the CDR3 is TGTGCCAGTAGTCAGGGTTCGGGAGAGACCCAGTACTTC.

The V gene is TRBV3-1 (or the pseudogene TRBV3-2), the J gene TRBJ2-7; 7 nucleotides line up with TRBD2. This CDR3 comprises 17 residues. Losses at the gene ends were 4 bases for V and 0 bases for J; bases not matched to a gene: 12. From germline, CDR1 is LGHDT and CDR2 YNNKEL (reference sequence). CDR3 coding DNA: TGTGCCAGCAGCCTTTTCTTAGCGGGTACGAGCTCCTACGAGCAGTACTTC. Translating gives CASSLFLAGTSSYEQYF.

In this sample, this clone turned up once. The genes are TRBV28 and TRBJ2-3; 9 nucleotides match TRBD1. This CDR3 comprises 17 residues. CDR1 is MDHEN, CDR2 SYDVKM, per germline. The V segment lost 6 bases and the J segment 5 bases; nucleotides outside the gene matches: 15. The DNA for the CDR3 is TGTGCCAGCAGACCATCATCGGGACAGGGAACGGAAGATACGCAGTATTTT. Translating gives CASRPSSGQGTEDTQYF. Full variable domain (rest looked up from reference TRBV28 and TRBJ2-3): DVKVTQSSRYLVKRTGEKVFLECVQDMDHENMFWYRQDPGLGLRLIYFSYDVKMKEKGDIPEGYSVSREKKERFSLILESASTNQTSMYLCASRPSSGQGTEDTQYFGPGTRLTVL.